The 15 T cell receptor beta chains below were found in one sample sequenced in a study of blood T cell repertoires in COVID-19. Libraries were prepared by immunoSEQ multiplex PCR; TCRdb keeps only in-frame clonotypes and omits some of them. The sample carries about 88,000 clones, roughly 90% recorded once. The sequenced sample consisted of peripheral blood. These receptors were taken from a man aged 55 to 70 with acute or convalescent COVID-19.

The chain couples TRBV7-2 to TRBJ2-2; TRBD1 is a possible D gene (6 bases). In germline, CDR1 is SGHTA, CDR2 FQGNSA. Trimming removed 4 bases from V and 4 bases from J, with 16 bases in between. This CDR3 contains 16 residues. CDR3 region: CASSSPTGSRTGELFF. CDR3 bases: TGTGCCAGCAGCTCACCGACAGGCTCACGCACCGGGGAGCTGTTTTTT.

This clone was recorded only once. V gene TRBV5-5 combines with J gene TRBJ1-2; D ambiguous. The CDR3 covers 15 residues. CDR1 and CDR2 from the germline V gene are SGHKS and YYEKEE (reference sequence). V was pared by 6 bases and J by 5 bases, with 20 bases between. CDR3 residues: CASTRWEDASYGYTF. In DNA, the CDR3 is TGTGCCAGCACCCGGTGGGAGGACGCATCGTATGGCTACACCTTC.

The chain is built from TRBV7-2 and TRBJ1-5; 8 nucleotides line up with TRBD1. V dropped 3 bases and J dropped 5; count of bases not matched to a gene: 6. Germline assignment: CDR1 SGHTA and CDR2 FQGNSA. CDR3 length: 15 amino acids. The CDR3 DNA reads TGTGCCAGCAGCTTTTTTTCAGGGGGCGATCAGCCCCAGCATTTT. This translates into CASSFFSGGDQPQHF.

This clone was picked up one time. This chain uses TRBV28 with TRBJ2-7; TRBD1 matches at 7 bases. Germline V gene data show CDR1 as MDHEN and CDR2 as SYDVKM. CDR3 length: 14 amino acids. V dropped 8 bases and J dropped 4; count of bases not matched to a gene: 11. In DNA, the CDR3 is TGTGCCAGCCTCTCCCCGGGACAGATATACGAGCAGTACTTC. It yields the protein CASLSPGQIYEQYF.

The rearrangement links TRBV7-8 to TRBJ2-5; 8 bases fit TRBD2. There are 18 residues in the CDR3. CDR1 is SGHVS and CDR2 is FQNEAQ in the germline V gene. V was pared by 1 base and J by 3 bases, with 13 bases of the junction left unmatched. The CDR3 here is CASSLVGGSRGGKETQYF. In DNA, the CDR3 is TGTGCCAGCAGCTTAGTAGGCGGCAGCCGGGGGGGAAAAGAGACCCAGTACTTC. Full variable domain (remainder filled in from reference TRBV7-8 and TRBJ2-5): GAGVSQSPRYKVAKRGQDVALRCDPISGHVSLFWYQQALGQGPEFLTYFQNEAQLDKSGLPSDRFFAERPEGSVSTLKIQRTQQEDSAVYLCASSLVGGSRGGKETQYFGPGTRLLVL.

The chain is built from TRBV3-1 (or the pseudogene TRBV3-2) and TRBJ1-1; 7 positions match TRBD1. The germline gives CDR1 LGHDT, CDR2 YNNKEL (reference sequence). This CDR3 has 12 residues. Unmatched junction bases numbered 6, after V lost 6 bases and J lost 8 bases. The CDR3 DNA sequence: TGTGCCAGCAGATACCGGGACAGAGAAGCTTTCTTT. The encoded protein is CASRYRDREAFF.

The chain has TRBV5-6 and TRBJ2-1, with 10 bases identical to TRBD2. V lost 7 bases to trimming and J lost 8 bases; unmatched junction nucleotides: 9. Germline V lookup: CDR1 SGHDT, CDR2 YYEEEE. The length of the CDR3 is 14 residues. The CDR3 spells CASSGAGGQDEQFF. CDR3 DNA: TGTGCCAGCTCCGGAGCGGGAGGGCAGGATGAGCAGTTCTTC.

The V and J genes are TRBV18 and TRBJ2-7; D unresolved. V lost 2 bases, J lost 5 bases, and 19 bases lay in between. Germline loops: CDR1 KGHSH, CDR2 LQKENI. The CDR3 totals 16 residues. CDR3 region: CASSPGFGFPLHEQYF. CDR3 sequence (DNA): TGTGCCAGCTCACCAGGTTTCGGGTTTCCACTCCACGAGCAGTACTTC.

The V call is TRBV18, the J call TRBJ1-2; 7 bases are shared with TRBD1. V lost 3 bases to trimming and J lost 5 bases; unmatched junction nucleotides: 6. CDR1 is KGHSH, CDR2 LQKENI, per germline. The CDR3 length is 14 residues. CDR3 loop: CASSPETGKYGYTF. The CDR3 DNA reads TGTGCCAGCTCACCGGAGACAGGGAAATATGGCTACACCTTC.

The CDR3 nucleotides are TGCGCCACTTCACGAGAATTAGAGGGGGAGCTGTTTTTT. Its protein is CATSRELEGELFF. The V call is TRBV5-1, the J call TRBJ2-2, with D unclear. V was trimmed by 9 bases and J by 8 bases, leaving 17 bases between them. The V gene's germline CDR1 is SGHRS and CDR2 YFSETQ. The CDR3 loop spans 13 amino acids.

This sequence joins TRBV28 and TRBJ2-7; D perhaps matches TRBD1 (6 bases). This CDR3 is 13 amino acids long. The V gene's germline CDR1 is MDHEN and CDR2 SYDVKM. V lost 4 bases and J lost 3, with 10 bases in between. CDR3 region: CASSSDRHYEQYF. The CDR3, as DNA: TGTGCCAGCAGTTCTGACAGGCACTACGAGCAGTACTTC.

V usage is TRBV11-3 and J usage is TRBJ1-1; possible D gene TRBD1, 5 bases. The CDR3 is made up of 13 amino acids. Germline assignment: CDR1 SGHNT and CDR2 YENEEA. The ends were cut back, 1 base at V and 10 bases at J, with 13 bases in the middle. In DNA, the CDR3 is TGTGCCAGCAGCTTAGGGGGCAGTAAGGGAGCTTTCTTT. Protein product: CASSLGGSKGAFF.

J is TRBJ1-3 and V is TRBV28; a possible D gene is TRBD1 (5 bases). CDR3 length equals 15 residues. Trimming shortened V by 7 bases and J by 3 bases, and 16 bases separated the two germline ends. CDR1 is MDHEN, CDR2 SYDVKM, per germline. The CDR3: CASTQGGVRGNTIYF. CDR3 nucleotide sequence: TGTGCCAGCACCCAGGGAGGCGTCCGTGGAAACACCATATATTTT.

This sequence joins TRBV25-1 and TRBJ2-7; TRBD1 matches at 8 bases. Looked up from germline, CDR1 is MGHDK and CDR2 is SYGVNS. CDR3 length: 14 residues. The V gene end was trimmed by 2 bases and the J gene end by 3 bases; junction bases not matched to a gene: 3. The CDR3 DNA reads as TGTGCCAGCAGTGAACAGGGGGCTGTCTACGAGCAGTACTTC. This codes for CASSEQGAVYEQYF.

This chain links TRBV9 with TRBJ2-3, with D unresolved. Trimming shortened V by 4 bases and J by 6 bases, and 9 bases separated the two germline ends. Germline V CDR1 and CDR2: SGDLS, YYNGEE. The CDR3 loop spans 12 amino acids. For the CDR3, the DNA is TGTGCCAGCAGCCGAGGAGCGGATACGCAGTATTTT. The encoded protein is CASSRGADTQYF.